The 31 T cell receptor beta chains below come from one sample, sequenced in a study of blood T cell repertoires in COVID-19. TCRdb keeps only in-frame clones here, not all; method: immunoSEQ multiplex PCR. Of some 290,000 clones detected, under 90% appear once; the ten largest clones hold almost 9.5%. The source material was PBMCs or T cells enriched from blood (not recorded which). These receptors were obtained from a woman younger than 45 who had recovered from COVID-19.

This chain joins TRBV3-1 (or the pseudogene TRBV3-2) and TRBJ1-5; D not certain. The V end was cut by 0 bases, the J end by 5 bases, with 11 bases between. Germline V gene sequence: CDR1 LGHDT, CDR2 YNNKEL (reference sequence). The CDR3 runs 15 residues. The CDR3 is CASSQDTADDQPQHF. The DNA of the CDR3 is TGTGCCAGCAGCCAAGACACAGCCGATGATCAGCCCCAGCATTTT.

The gene calls are TRBV18 and TRBJ2-1; 9 bases match TRBD2. This CDR3 comprises 18 residues. V was pared by 0 bases and J by 5 bases, with 11 bases of the junction left unmatched. Per germline, CDR1 KGHSH and CDR2 LQKENI. CDR3 coding DNA: TGTGCCAGCTCACCACCTGCACGGGCTAGCGGGGTTGACAATGAGCAGTTCTTC. Its protein is CASSPPARASGVDNEQFF.

V is TRBV2 and J is TRBJ2-2; D gene unclear. Between the trimmed V and J ends, which lost 3 bases and 2 bases, there was a span of 16 bases. The length of the CDR3 is 17 residues. Germline V gives CDR1 SNHLY, CDR2 FYNNEI. CDR3: CASSETALEINTGELFF. The CDR3 DNA is TGTGCCAGCAGTGAGACGGCCCTAGAGATAAACACCGGGGAGCTGTTTTTT. Together with reference TRBV2 and TRBJ2-2, the CDR3 gives the full variable domain: EPEVTQTPSHQVTQMGQEVILRCVPISNHLYFYWYRQILGQKVEFLVSFYNNEISEKSEIFDDQFSVERPDGSNFTLKIRSTKLEDSAMYFCASSETALEINTGELFFGEGSRLTVL.

This clone has more than one count but fewer than ten. This chain uses TRBV6-2 or TRBV6-3 with TRBJ2-3; D unclear. Between the trimmed V and J ends, which lost 5 bases and 3 bases, there was a span of 9 bases. This CDR3 region has 13 residues. Germline lookup yields CDR1 MNHEY and CDR2 SVGEGT. CDR3 DNA sequence: TGTGCCAGCAGTCAGTCCGAAACAGATACGCAGTATTTT. As protein: CASSQSETDTQYF.

The rearrangement uses TRBV3-1 (or the pseudogene TRBV3-2) and TRBJ1-1, with D possibly being TRBD1 (6 bases). CDR1 and CDR2 (germline): LGHDT, YNNKEL (reference sequence). The CDR3 is 14 amino acids. The V end was cut by 4 bases, the J end by 2 bases, with 11 bases between. The CDR3 region has the DNA TGTGCCAGCAGCCCAGGGGTGGCCAACACTGAAGCTTTCTTT. This encodes CASSPGVANTEAFF.

The CDR3 sequence is CASRLGGLRLWETQYF. The CDR3 nucleotides are TGTGCCAGCAGACTGGGAGGGTTGAGATTGTGGGAGACCCAGTACTTC. The chain employs TRBV7-2 and TRBJ2-5; 7 positions agree with TRBD2. The CDR3 loop spans 16 amino acids. From germline, CDR1 is SGHTA and CDR2 FQGNSA. Trimming cost V 6 bases and J 5 bases; bases outside gene matches: 15.

The rearrangement joins TRBV27 to TRBJ1-2; D perhaps matches TRBD1 (6 bases). Germline V lookup: CDR1 MNHEY, CDR2 SMNVEV (reference sequence). This CDR3 comprises 15 residues. The V gene lost 5 bases and the J gene lost 4 bases, with 17 bases spanning the gap. This chain's CDR3 is CASSGTQTGSYGYTF. The DNA of the CDR3 is TGTGCCAGCAGTGGGACCCAGACAGGAAGCTATGGCTACACCTTC.

The chain carries TRBV24-1 and TRBJ2-1, with a tentative D call TRBD2 (6 bases). This CDR3 has 15 amino acids. Germline assignment: CDR1 KGHDR and CDR2 SFDVKD. Trimming removed 6 bases at V and 10 bases at J, with 21 bases between. CDR3 region: CATSNGAGRHEEQFF. CDR3 sequence (DNA): TGTGCCACCAGTAATGGGGCGGGACGCCACGAAGAGCAGTTCTTC.

The V call is TRBV7-9, the J call TRBJ2-1; D possibly corresponds to TRBD2 (5 bases). The CDR3 runs to 16 residues. V dropped 2 bases and J dropped 5 bases, with 16 bases sitting between them. Germline V gene lookup returns CDR1 SEHNR and CDR2 FQNEAQ (reference sequence). The CDR3: CASSLPSARENNEQFF. The CDR3 nucleotides read TGTGCCAGCAGCTTACCCTCGGCTCGGGAAAACAATGAGCAGTTCTTC. Complete variable domain (other parts from reference TRBV7-9 and TRBJ2-1): DTGVSQNPRHKITKRGQNVTFRCDPISEHNRLYWYRQTLGQGPEFLTYFQNEAQLEKSRLLSDRFSAERPKGSFSTLEIQRTEQGDSAMYLCASSLPSARENNEQFFGPGTRLTVL.

This clone was observed a single time. This chain joins TRBV4-3 and TRBJ2-1, with 13 nucleotides matching TRBD2. J lost 0 bases, V lost 4 bases, and 12 bases had no gene match. From germline, CDR1 is LGHNA and CDR2 YSLEER. CDR3 length: 20 residues. Here the CDR3 reads CASSRIGLAGVSSSYNEQFF. The DNA for the CDR3 is TGCGCCAGCAGCCGGATAGGACTAGCGGGAGTAAGTAGCTCCTACAATGAGCAGTTCTTC.

V usage is TRBV11-3 and J usage is TRBJ2-7; tentative D call: TRBD1 (6 bases). V lost 4 bases and J 1 base, leaving 8 bases between the germline ends. The CDR3 loop spans 13 amino acids. Per the germline V gene, CDR1 is SGHNT and CDR2 is YENEEA. CDR3 region: CASSYRDSYEQYF. Here the CDR3 DNA reads TGTGCCAGCAGCTACAGGGATTCCTACGAGCAGTACTTC.

The V gene is TRBV5-4, the J gene TRBJ2-5; D possibly corresponds to TRBD2 (6 bases). V was clipped by 4 bases and J by 0 bases, with 16 bases between them. The germline V gene encodes CDR1 SGHNT and CDR2 YYREEE (reference sequence). The length of the CDR3 is 16 residues. The CDR3 protein is CASSRGTSSYQETQYF. CDR3 nucleotides: TGTGCCAGCAGCCGGGGGACTTCTTCGTACCAAGAGACCCAGTACTTC.

The rearrangement links TRBV5-1 to TRBJ2-1, with D possibly matching TRBD2 (5 bases). Germline V lookup: CDR1 SGHRS, CDR2 YFSETQ. Trimming took 7 bases from V and 1 from J, leaving 9 bases between them. CDR3 length: 13 residues. Here the CDR3 reads CASGSGSYNEQFF. The CDR3 DNA follows: TGCGCCAGCGGAAGCGGATCCTACAATGAGCAGTTCTTC. The full variable domain, its missing parts supplied by reference TRBV5-1 and TRBJ2-1, is KAGVTQTPRYLIKTRGQQVTLSCSPISGHRSVSWYQQTPGQGLQFLFEYFSETQRNKGNFPGRFSGRQFSNSRSEMNVSTLELGDSALYLCASGSGSYNEQFFGPGTRLTVL.

The chain has TRBV7-2 and TRBJ2-7; TRBD2 matches 7 bases. Unmatched junction bases numbered 4, after V lost 0 bases and J lost 2 bases. Germline lookup yields CDR1 SGHTA and CDR2 FQGNSA. This CDR3 comprises 15 residues. CDR3 loop: CASSLAGLVAYEQYF. In DNA form, the CDR3 reads TGTGCCAGCAGCTTAGCCGGACTAGTTGCCTACGAGCAGTACTTC.

This chain joins TRBV4-3 and TRBJ2-1; D is unclear. In germline, CDR1 is LGHNA, CDR2 YSLEER. The length of the CDR3 is 14 residues. Trimming left V 1 base short and J 2 bases short, with 6 bases between. This CDR3 reads CASSQVWPYNEQFF. The CDR3 DNA reads TGCGCCAGCAGCCAAGTGTGGCCCTACAATGAGCAGTTCTTC.

The chain uses TRBV9 and TRBJ2-1; the match to TRBD1 covers 9 bases. In germline, CDR1 is SGDLS, CDR2 YYNGEE. This CDR3 region has 15 residues. The junction had 4 bases not matched to a gene; V was cut back by 3 bases and J by 3 bases. CDR3 coding DNA: TGTGCCAGCAGCGAGGGACAGGGCCACTACAATGAGCAGTTCTTC. This encodes CASSEGQGHYNEQFF.

The J gene is TRBJ2-7, the V gene TRBV7-2; 9 positions match TRBD1. The germline V gene encodes CDR1 SGHTA and CDR2 FQGNSA. The CDR3 has 17 residues. Trimming took 1 base from V and 4 from J; bases not matched to a gene: 11. The CDR3 nucleotides are TGTGCCAGCAGCTTAGAGGGGTGGGGGACAGGGATATACGAGCAGTACTTC. Protein sequence: CASSLEGWGTGIYEQYF.

The rearrangement joins TRBV5-1 to TRBJ1-5, with TRBD1 identical over 7 bases. V shed 3 bases and J 6 bases; nucleotides not matched to a gene: 6. The CDR3 has 14 residues. Germline values: CDR1 SGHRS, CDR2 YFSETQ. CDR3 in amino acids: CASSSQGNGQPQHF. CDR3 nucleotides: TGCGCCAGCAGCTCACAGGGGAATGGTCAGCCCCAGCATTTT.

The rearrangement uses TRBV5-3 and TRBJ2-2, with 7 bases matching TRBD1. TRBV5-3 is an ORF, and what it does is uncertain. The CDR3 sequence is 16 residues long. V shed 9 bases and J 7 bases; nucleotides not matched to a gene: 18. Written as DNA, the CDR3 is TGTGCCAATTCAAGCTCGGGGACAGAGGCTTTCGGGGAGCTGTTTTTT. Translation: CANSSSGTEAFGELFF.

The chain uses TRBV18 and TRBJ2-3; maybe TRBD1 (6 bases). V lost 3 bases and J 1 base, leaving 11 bases between the germline ends. From germline, CDR1 is KGHSH and CDR2 LQKENI. The CDR3 extends over 15 amino acids. This CDR3 reads CASSPGHLGTDTQYF. CDR3 coding DNA: TGTGCCAGCTCACCGGGACACCTTGGCACAGATACGCAGTATTTT.

The chain is built from TRBV6-6 and TRBJ2-7, with D possibly matching TRBD1 (6 bases). In germline, CDR1 is MNHNY, CDR2 SVGAGI (reference sequence). The CDR3 sequence is 18 residues long. V lost 6 bases and J lost 0, with 24 bases in between. The CDR3 loop reads CASSRQVVIAIGSYEQYF. The DNA for the CDR3 is TGTGCCAGCAGCCGACAGGTGGTGATCGCGATCGGCTCCTACGAGCAGTACTTC.

This clone occurred a few times. As DNA, the CDR3 is TGTGCCAGCAGGGTTGCGGCTTCCTCTGGAAACACCATATATTTT. Its protein product is CASRVAASSGNTIYF. The chain combines TRBV28 with TRBJ1-3, with unresolved D. V was trimmed by 6 bases and J by 0 bases, leaving 12 bases between them. The CDR3 is 15 residues long. In germline, CDR1 is MDHEN, CDR2 SYDVKM.

This clone is a singleton in its sample. The gene calls are TRBV27 and TRBJ1-1, with no clear D. The V gene lost 0 bases and the J gene lost 0 bases, with 5 bases spanning the gap. Germline V CDR1 and CDR2: MNHEY, SMNVEV (reference sequence). This CDR3 has 14 residues. The CDR3 loop is CASSLSALNTEAFF. The CDR3 bases are TGTGCCAGCAGTTTATCGGCTTTGAACACTGAAGCTTTCTTT.

V and J are TRBV18 and TRBJ2-7, with D tentatively TRBD1 (7 bases). This CDR3 has 15 amino acids. Germline loops: CDR1 KGHSH, CDR2 LQKENI. The ends were cut back, 6 bases at V and 3 bases at J, with 18 bases in the middle. Here the CDR3 DNA reads TGTGCCAGCTCCAGACAGGGAGGATTAAACTACGAGCAGTACTTC. Residues: CASSRQGGLNYEQYF.

The V call is TRBV19, the J call TRBJ1-1; D unresolved. Germline-derived CDR1 and CDR2 are LNHDA and SQIVND (reference sequence). The V and J ends lost 3 bases and 7 bases respectively, with 12 bases between them. The CDR3 contains 13 residues. CDR3 loop: CASSINGGGEAFF. The CDR3 region has the DNA TGTGCCAGTAGTATTAATGGCGGAGGTGAAGCTTTCTTT.

The chain is built from TRBV19 and TRBJ2-7; D is unclear. The germline V gene has CDR1 LNHDA and CDR2 SQIVND (reference sequence). This CDR3 contains 14 residues. V was shortened by 5 bases and J by 4 bases, with 15 bases between the two germline ends. CDR3 DNA: TGTGCCAGTAGTCCTTCGGCCTCCGGGTACGAGCAGTACTTC. As protein: CASSPSASGYEQYF. Complete variable domain (other parts from reference TRBV19 and TRBJ2-7): DGGITQSPKYLFRKEGQNVTLSCEQNLNHDAMYWYRQDPGQGLRLIYYSQIVNDFQKGDIAEGYSVSREKKESFPLTVTSAQKNPTAFYLCASSPSASGYEQYFGPGTRLTVT.

This clone was detected once. The genes are TRBV6-5 and TRBJ1-2; TRBD1 matches 9 bases. The CDR3 extends over 15 amino acids. V trimming: 6 bases; J trimming: 5 bases; junction bases outside the gene matches: 10. Germline V lookup: CDR1 MNHEY, CDR2 SVGAGI. DNA for the CDR3: TGTGCCAGCAGCATCACCCGACAGGGGGGATATGGCTACACCTTC. Translated: CASSITRQGGYGYTF.

The gene calls are TRBV6-2 or TRBV6-3 and TRBJ2-7; 7 bases agree with TRBD1. The CDR3 has 15 amino acids. V trimming: 3 bases; J trimming: 0 bases; junction bases outside the gene matches: 5. Germline V gene lookup returns CDR1 MNHEY and CDR2 SVGEGT. The CDR3 DNA reads as TGTGCCAGCAGTTATGGGACAGCCGCCTCCTACGAGCAGTACTTC. It translates to CASSYGTAASYEQYF.

The chain carries TRBV3-1 (or the pseudogene TRBV3-2) and TRBJ1-1; no clear D gene. Trimming left V 3 bases short and J 1 base short, with 12 bases between. The CDR3 totals 15 residues. Germline V lookup: CDR1 LGHDT, CDR2 YNNKEL (reference sequence). The CDR3 here is CASSQGAGRNTEAFF. The CDR3 DNA is TGTGCCAGCAGCCAGGGAGCGGGTCGGAACACTGAAGCTTTCTTT.

The rearrangement uses TRBV7-9 and TRBJ2-1; tentatively, D is TRBD2 (6 bases). CDR1 is SEHNR, CDR2 FQNEAQ, per germline (reference sequence). Trimming stripped 7 bases from V and 0 bases from J, with 13 bases between. This CDR3 contains 15 residues. CDR3 region: CASTPTSFSYNEQFF. The CDR3, as DNA: TGTGCCAGCACCCCGACTAGTTTCTCCTACAATGAGCAGTTCTTC. Full variable domain (outside the CDR3, taken from reference TRBV7-9 and TRBJ2-1): DTGVSQNPRHKITKRGQNVTFRCDPISEHNRLYWYRQTLGQGPEFLTYFQNEAQLEKSRLLSDRFSAERPKGSFSTLEIQRTEQGDSAMYLCASTPTSFSYNEQFFGPGTRLTVL.

The chain couples TRBV7-6 to TRBJ2-2; TRBD1 is a possible D gene (6 bases). The CDR3 extends over 16 amino acids. Germline loops: CDR1 SGHVS, CDR2 FNYEAQ. The V and J ends lost 3 bases and 1 base respectively, with 12 bases between them. In nucleotides, the CDR3 is TGTGCCAGCAGCTTTGGGGGCAGGGTGAACACCGGGGAGCTGTTTTTT. It yields the protein CASSFGGRVNTGELFF.